This TCR beta chain appears in the sequencing data of a study of OX40 agonist ivuxolimab in advanced cancers. Study in general: Partial responses, seen in three patients, involved one hepatocellular carcinoma and two cutaneous melanomas.

Study-level findings and limits: At doses 0.1 to 3.0 mg/kg, CD4+ and CD8+ clones expanded. Average numbers of expanded clones were greater in CD8+ T cells than in CD4+.

This clone was recorded only once. What it recognizes is unknown. This table comes from immunoSEQ multiplex PCR, and its TCRdb copy is limited to in-frame clones, with some not included. The table has around 31,000 clones, about 88% seen once; the top ten hold roughly 31%. With 2 bases removed from V and 2 bases from J, the gap between germline ends came to 8 bases. In germline, CDR1 is SGDLS, CDR2 YYNGEE. The CDR3 contains 14 residues. Samples were taken at baseline and on day 1 of cycles 4 and 7. The chain is built from TRBV9 and TRBJ1-5; D perhaps matches TRBD1 (5 bases). The sequences come from CD4+ or CD8+ T cells sorted from blood, collected in a trial of the OX40 agonist ivuxolimab. This TCR was sampled from an adult with an advanced solid tumor such as melanoma, head and neck, liver or kidney cancer. In nucleotides, the CDR3 is TGTGCCAGCAGCGTCGGAGGGGGCAATCAGCCCCAGCATTTT. Amino acids: CASSVGGGNQPQHF.